The entry that follows covers one T cell receptor beta chain sequence. The data stem from a study of blood T cell repertoires in COVID-19. Looking at the study overall: From the United States, Italy and Spain came samples of acute and convalescent COVID-19.

Libraries were prepared by immunoSEQ multiplex PCR; TCRdb keeps only in-frame clonotypes and omits some of them. The sample holds around 200,000 clones, approximately 85% seen once. CDR1 is MNHEY, CDR2 SVGAGI, per germline. V lost 2 bases and J lost 9, with 14 bases in between. CDR3 length: 15 amino acids. The sample consisted of peripheral blood. The source of this sequence is a human donor with active or convalescent COVID-19. The donor label of this sample is uncertain. This chain connects TRBV6-5 to TRBJ1-6; D perhaps matches TRBD1 (6 bases). The CDR3 reads CASSYETGLVSPLHF. The CDR3 DNA is TGTGCCAGCAGTTACGAGACAGGCCTAGTTTCACCCCTCCACTTT.